Below are 8 T cell receptor beta chains sequenced from a single sample in a study of shared clonotypes between healthy human individuals. The assay was immunoSEQ multiplex PCR, and TCRdb's table has in-frame clones only and misses some. The repertoire holds 400,000 to 500,000 clones, with 65% to 80% as singletons. Sequencing used PBMCs. The receptor source for this set is a woman in her forties in good health. Some clones in this sample may be carry-over from other donors' samples.

This rearrangement joins TRBV9 to TRBJ1-2; 9 nucleotides match TRBD1. The germline gives CDR1 SGDLS, CDR2 YYNGEE. Unmatched junction bases numbered 7, after V lost 1 base and J lost 6 bases. The CDR3 spans 15 residues. The CDR3 DNA follows: TGTGCCAGCAGCGTAACAGTTCGACAGGGGGATGGCTACACCTTC. It yields the protein CASSVTVRQGDGYTF.

The J gene is TRBJ1-4, the V gene TRBV30; 9 positions agree with TRBD1. Germline-derived CDR1 and CDR2 are GTSNPN and SVGIG (reference sequence). The CDR3 loop spans 14 amino acids. The J segment lost 5 bases and the V segment lost 4 bases, leaving 5 bases of the junction unmatched. The DNA for the CDR3 is TGTGCCTGGACCGGGACAGGGAGGAATGAAAAACTGTTTTTT. Encoded protein: CAWTGTGRNEKLFF.

V is TRBV10-3 and J is TRBJ2-5; 8 bases are a match to TRBD2. The CDR3 is 14 residues long. Per germline, CDR1 ENHRY and CDR2 SYGVKD. The V segment lost 7 bases and the J segment 1 base; nucleotides outside the gene matches: 5. CDR3 residues: CAIMSAGVQETQYF. CDR3 nucleotide sequence: TGTGCCATCATGTCAGCGGGAGTCCAAGAGACCCAGTACTTC.

The DNA for the CDR3 is TGCGCCAGCAGCACGGGACTGGGCATGAACACTGAAGCTTTCTTT. This translates into CASSTGLGMNTEAFF. The chain has TRBV5-1 and TRBJ1-1; the D gene is possibly TRBD1 (5 bases). V was cut by 4 bases and J by 0 bases, with 13 bases left in between. The germline gives CDR1 SGHRS, CDR2 YFSETQ. This CDR3 spans 15 amino acids.

The chain has TRBV10-3 and TRBJ2-6, with D perhaps given as TRBD1 or TRBD2 (5 bases each). V shed 0 bases and J shed 0 bases, with 6 bases lying between them. CDR1 and CDR2 from the germline V gene are ENHRY and SYGVKD. This CDR3 has 16 residues. The CDR3 nucleotides are TGTGCCATCAGTGAGTCGGGGGTCTCTGGGGCCAACGTCCTGACTTTC. Amino acids: CAISESGVSGANVLTF.

V is TRBV9 and J is TRBJ2-5; 7 bases match TRBD1. The DNA end lines up better with TRBJ2-7; the J call may be wrong. This CDR3 spans 14 amino acids. CDR1 is SGDLS, CDR2 YYNGEE, per germline. CDR3 residues: CASSRGQEPYEQYF. CDR3 bases: TGTGCCAGCAGCCGCGGACAGGAACCTTACGAGCAGTACTTC.

This sequence joins TRBV6-1 and TRBJ1-1, with D possibly being TRBD1 (6 bases). Trimming took off 3 bases at V and 8 bases at J, with 16 bases between the two ends. Germline CDR1 is MNHNS and CDR2 is SASEGT. The CDR3 extends over 14 amino acids. CDR3 bases: TGTGCCAGCAGTGAGCGGGGAGGGGGGGGAGAAGCTTTCTTT. This translates into CASSERGGGGEAFF.

This chain joins TRBV7-9 and TRBJ2-7; TRBD2 is a possible D gene (6 bases). The CDR3 spans 15 residues. V dropped 1 base and J dropped 2 bases, with 12 bases sitting between them. CDR1 and CDR2 from the germline V gene are SEHNR and FQNEAQ (reference sequence). DNA for the CDR3: TGTGCCAGCAGCTTAGGGGGACTCGACACCTACGAGCAGTACTTC. Translating gives CASSLGGLDTYEQYF.